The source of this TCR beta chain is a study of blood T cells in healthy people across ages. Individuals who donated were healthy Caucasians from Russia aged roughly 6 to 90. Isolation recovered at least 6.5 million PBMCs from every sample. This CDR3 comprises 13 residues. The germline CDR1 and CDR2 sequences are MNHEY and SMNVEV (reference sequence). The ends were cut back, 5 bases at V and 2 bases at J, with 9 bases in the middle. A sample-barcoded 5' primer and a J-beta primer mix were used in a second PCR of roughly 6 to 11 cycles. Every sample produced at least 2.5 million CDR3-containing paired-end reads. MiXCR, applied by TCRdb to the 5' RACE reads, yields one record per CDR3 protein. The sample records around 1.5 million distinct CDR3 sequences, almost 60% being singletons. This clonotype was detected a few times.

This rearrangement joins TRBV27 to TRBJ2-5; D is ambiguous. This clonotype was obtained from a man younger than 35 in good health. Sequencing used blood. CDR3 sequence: CASSHRTQETQYF. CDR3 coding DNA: TGTGCCAGCAGTCATCGCACACAAGAGACCCAGTACTTC.